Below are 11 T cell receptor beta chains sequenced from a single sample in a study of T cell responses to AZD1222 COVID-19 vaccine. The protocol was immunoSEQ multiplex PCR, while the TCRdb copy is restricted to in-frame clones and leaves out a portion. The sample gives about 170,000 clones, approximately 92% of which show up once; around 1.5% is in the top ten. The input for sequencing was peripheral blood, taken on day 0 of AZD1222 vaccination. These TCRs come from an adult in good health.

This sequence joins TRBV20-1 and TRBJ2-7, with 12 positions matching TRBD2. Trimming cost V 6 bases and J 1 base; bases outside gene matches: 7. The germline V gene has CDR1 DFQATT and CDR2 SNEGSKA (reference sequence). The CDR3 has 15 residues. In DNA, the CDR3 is TGCAGTGCCAGTGGACTAGCGGGACCTTCCTACGAGCAGTACTTC. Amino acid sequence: CSASGLAGPSYEQYF.

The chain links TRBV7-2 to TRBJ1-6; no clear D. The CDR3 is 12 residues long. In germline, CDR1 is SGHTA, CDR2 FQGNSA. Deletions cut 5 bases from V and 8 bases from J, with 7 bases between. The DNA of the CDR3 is TGTGCCAGCAGCCCCTCCTATTCACCCCTCCACTTT. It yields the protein CASSPSYSPLHF.

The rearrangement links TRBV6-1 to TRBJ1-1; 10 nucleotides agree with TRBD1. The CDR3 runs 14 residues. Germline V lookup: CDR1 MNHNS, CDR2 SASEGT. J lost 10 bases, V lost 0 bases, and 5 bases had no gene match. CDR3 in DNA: TGTGCCAGCAGTGAAGCGCTTTGGACAGGGGGAGCTTTCTTT. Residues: CASSEALWTGGAFF.

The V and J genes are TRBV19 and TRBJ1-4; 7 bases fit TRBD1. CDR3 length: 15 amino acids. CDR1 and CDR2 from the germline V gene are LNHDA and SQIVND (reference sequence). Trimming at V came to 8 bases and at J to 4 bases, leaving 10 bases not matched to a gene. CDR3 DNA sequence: TGTGCCAGTCCTCCCCCGGGACAGATTAATGAAAAACTGTTTTTT. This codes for CASPPPGQINEKLFF.

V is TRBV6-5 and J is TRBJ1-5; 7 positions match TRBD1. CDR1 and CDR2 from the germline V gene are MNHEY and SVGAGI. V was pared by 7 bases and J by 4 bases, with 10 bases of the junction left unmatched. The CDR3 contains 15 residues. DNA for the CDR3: TGTGCCAGCACCGAAGGGGGACAGTATAATCAGCCCCAGCATTTT. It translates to CASTEGGQYNQPQHF.

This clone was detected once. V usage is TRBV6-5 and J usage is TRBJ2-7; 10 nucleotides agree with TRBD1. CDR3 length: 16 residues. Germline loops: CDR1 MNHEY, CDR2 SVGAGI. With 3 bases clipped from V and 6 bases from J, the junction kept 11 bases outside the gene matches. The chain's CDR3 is CASSYNFPGQGFEQYF. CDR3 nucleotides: TGTGCCAGCAGTTATAATTTTCCGGGACAGGGGTTCGAGCAGTACTTC.

CDR3 coding DNA: TGTGCCAGTAGCCCCGGGACAGTGTATGGCTACACCTTC. This encodes CASSPGTVYGYTF. The genes are TRBV19 and TRBJ1-2; 7 positions match TRBD1. Germline assignment: CDR1 LNHDA and CDR2 SQIVND (reference sequence). CDR3 length equals 13 residues. The ends lost 6 bases at V and 5 bases at J; junction bases unmatched: 6.

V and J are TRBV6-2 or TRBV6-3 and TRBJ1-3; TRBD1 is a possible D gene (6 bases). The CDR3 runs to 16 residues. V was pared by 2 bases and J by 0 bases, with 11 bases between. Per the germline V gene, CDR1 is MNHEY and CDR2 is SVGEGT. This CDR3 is CASSYGTPSSGNTIYF. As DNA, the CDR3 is TGTGCCAGCAGTTACGGGACACCATCCTCTGGAAACACCATATATTTT.

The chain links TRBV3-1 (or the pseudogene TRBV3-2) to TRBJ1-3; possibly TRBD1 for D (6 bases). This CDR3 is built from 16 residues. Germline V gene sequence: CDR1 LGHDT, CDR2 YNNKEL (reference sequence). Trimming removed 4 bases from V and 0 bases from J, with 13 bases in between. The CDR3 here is CASSRHRAPSGNTIYF. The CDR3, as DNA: TGTGCCAGCAGCCGACACAGGGCTCCCTCTGGAAACACCATATATTTT.

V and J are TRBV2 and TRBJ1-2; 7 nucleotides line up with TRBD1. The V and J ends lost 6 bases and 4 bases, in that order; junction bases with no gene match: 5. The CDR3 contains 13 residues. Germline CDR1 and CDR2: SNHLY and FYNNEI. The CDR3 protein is CASSPTGIYGYTF. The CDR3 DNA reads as TGTGCCAGCAGCCCGACAGGGATCTATGGCTACACCTTC.

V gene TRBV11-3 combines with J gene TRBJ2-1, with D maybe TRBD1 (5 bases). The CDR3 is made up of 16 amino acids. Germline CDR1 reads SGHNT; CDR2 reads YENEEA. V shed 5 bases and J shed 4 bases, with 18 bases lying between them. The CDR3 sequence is CASSPADRRRYNEQFF. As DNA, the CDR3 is TGTGCCAGCAGCCCCGCCGACAGAAGAAGGTACAATGAGCAGTTCTTC.